A selection of T cell receptor beta chains follows, all from one sample in a study of beta chain features in type 1 diabetes. Clones were read by immunoSEQ multiplex PCR, and TCRdb kept only the in-frame ones, dropping some. Here the sample spans some 120,000 clones, approximately 15% being singletons. Material for sequencing was central memory CD4+ T cells from blood. The receptor source for this set is a man younger than 35 with type 1 diabetes. CDR3s include the opening cysteine and the closing phenylalanine or tryptophan. D genes are given only for firm matches. Clone size is stated in some rows and not others, as once, few, many or a class when expanded.

v_call	clone_size	j_call	d_call	cdr3_aa	cdr3_nt
TRBV27	-	TRBJ2-1	TRBD2	CASSLYDGRYNEQFF	TGTGCCAGCAGTTTATACGACGGGAGGTACAATGAGCAGTTCTTC
TRBV27	-	TRBJ1-1	-	CASSFWVDTEAFF	TGTGCCAGCAGTTTTTGGGTGGACACTGAAGCTTTCTTT
TRBV30	many	TRBJ1-3	-	CACTESSGNTIYF	TGTGCCTGTACCGAGAGCTCTGGAAACACCATATATTTT
TRBV29-1	many	TRBJ2-1	-	CSVEDQVYNEQFF	TGCAGCGTTGAAGATCAAGTCTACAATGAGCAGTTCTTC
TRBV30	-	TRBJ2-3	-	CAWRVGHSTDTQYF	TGTGCCTGGAGGGTCGGGCACAGCACAGATACGCAGTATTTT
TRBV7-2	-	TRBJ2-7	TRBD1	CASSLTAGGTLAYEQYF	TGTGCCAGCAGTCTGACGGCAGGGGGTACTTTGGCCTACGAGCAGTACTTC
TRBV7-8	-	TRBJ2-7	TRBD1	CASSSTGYEQYF	TGTGCCAGCAGCTCGACAGGGTACGAGCAGTACTTC
TRBV30	few	TRBJ2-1	TRBD2	CAWSLAGGYNEQFF	TGTGCCTGGAGCTTAGCGGGAGGGTACAATGAGCAGTTCTTC
TRBV6-5	many	TRBJ2-2	TRBD1	CASRAGTGSSGELFF	TGTGCCAGCAGGGCCGGGACAGGGAGTAGCGGGGAGCTGTTTTTT
TRBV15	-	TRBJ2-7	-	CATSREPAGTRVYEQYF	TGTGCCACCAGCAGAGAACCGGCCGGGACACGAGTCTACGAGCAGTACTTC
TRBV29-1	few	TRBJ2-5	-	CSVDPQGQETQYF	TGCAGCGTTGATCCCCAGGGCCAAGAGACCCAGTACTTC
TRBV5-1	few	TRBJ1-3	-	CASAVYSGNTIYF	TGCGCCAGCGCAGTTTACTCTGGAAACACCATATATTTT
TRBV7-2	many	TRBJ1-2	TRBD1	CASSLTGSGYTF	TGTGCCAGCAGCTTGACAGGGAGTGGCTACACCTTC
TRBV30	few	TRBJ2-7	-	CAWNVQTGEQYF	TGTGCCTGGAACGTCCAGACGGGGGAGCAGTACTTC
TRBV1	-	TRBJ2-1	-	CTSSPPFPRGYNEQFF	TGCACCAGCAGCCCACCCTTCCCTCGAGGATACAATGAGCAGTTCTTC
TRBV28	few	TRBJ2-3	-	CASSLPRVDTQYF	TGTGCCAGCAGTTTACCCAGGGTGGATACGCAGTATTTT
TRBV10-1	few	TRBJ2-5	-	CASSDQWGLGTQYF	TGCGCCAGCAGTGACCAGTGGGGACTTGGGACCCAGTACTTC
TRBV27	few	TRBJ1-6	TRBD1	CASSSTGGSSYNSPLHF	TGTGCCAGCAGTTCGACAGGGGGGAGCTCCTATAATTCACCCCTCCACTTT
TRBV7-9	-	TRBJ2-7	-	CASSPQEYGQYF	TGTGCCAGCAGCCCCCAGGAGTACGGGCAGTACTTC